A single T cell receptor beta chain is shown here with its context. This clone was counted between two and nine times. Its antigen target is currently unknown. Base qualities are missing; no much larger clone stands one base away. The record originates from a study of cytomegalovirus exposure and HLA in healthy donors (dated by TCRdb to the late 2010s). Regarding the research as a whole: An earlier analysis of several hundred of the donors reported about 300 Gb of sequence data and 117 million unique TCR beta sequences obtained from some 200 million T cells. Approximately 300 gigabases of sequencing data and 75 million to 85 million unique TCR sequences made up an early release that covered some 640 HLA-typed donors. To study patterns of TCR occurrence, a later analysis re-analyzed previously published TCR beta repertoires from around 670 donors and added high-resolution HLA genotyping. Typing coverage varied by locus: roughly 620-640 donors for A, B, C, DRB1 and DQB1; more than 500 for DQA1; over 600 for DPA1; more than 450 for DPB1. The study aimed to test whether cataloging public T cell receptors could reveal signatures of past pathogen exposure. Of the roughly 400 genotyped donors, 75% to 85% were placed in the genetic ancestry cluster associated with self-reported Caucasian donors. To decide whether each TCR beta V gene segment behaved as functional or pseudogenic, an earlier analysis of some 580 of the donors relied on high-throughput TCR beta sequencing. Every repertoire in the discovery cohort had been generated on one and the same sequencing platform. The T cell repertoires of under 700 subjects were profiled by immunosequencing and related to cytomegalovirus serostatus. HLA typing covered class I and class II loci at four-digit resolution. Across approximately 400 genotyped donors of the cohort, an average of about 200,000 unique TCR beta nucleotide sequences per donor were sequenced, and approximately 17% of those sequences were non-productive. A later genetic analysis used genome-wide SNP genotypes for about 60% of the 666 donors, treating that subset as a discovery cohort. In the later analysis, no new phenotypic data were used to find candidate immune exposures; instead, reliance was placed on TCR beta sequences and their occurrence across donors. Along with the approximately 620-subject first cohort, a separate validation cohort of over a hundred different subjects was used. About 5 DR-DQ haplotypes were handled as single units for association and clustering, since linkage in the cohort was strong. Donor age, sex, ethnicity and CMV serostatus were compiled together with the repertoire data. To predict cytomegalovirus infection status, the study brought together high-throughput TCR immunosequencing, statistical association of individual TCRs with disease status, and machine learning.

The library relied on the immunoSEQ multiplex PCR assay. For the multiplex PCR, a mixture combining 60 forward primers for TCR Vbeta segments and 13 reverse primers for TCR Jbeta segments was used. The CDR3 region of rearranged TCR beta genes was amplified from genomic DNA by a multiplex PCR assay. Amplified TCR beta libraries were sequenced as 87-base-pair reads on the Illumina HiSeq System. On the authors' methods: A later analysis tallied 75 million to 85 million unique TCR beta chains across the 666 repertoires, and around 10 million of those chains were shared by two or more donors. Raw reads were error-corrected and collapsed into unique sequences with a nearest-neighbor algorithm that merged closely related sequences to remove PCR and sequencing errors. V, D and J gene segments were assigned by aligning CDR3 sequences to IMGT reference sequences. For a sequence to be retained, a match of at least six nucleotides was required to both a V gene segment and a J gene segment. Rearrangements were called productive when the CDR3 lacked stop codons and stayed in frame with V and J; all others were non-productive. Following IMGT convention, CDR3 was defined as the stretch from the second conserved V-encoded cysteine to the conserved J-encoded phenylalanine. Sequences without an unambiguous match to a single V gene segment were excluded from the earlier analysis of over 500 of the donors. In an earlier analysis of about 590 of the donors, a V segment was called functional when productive rearrangements were above 56.7%, and segregating when the standard deviation between donors exceeded 5%. A statistical classification framework was built to diagnose cytomegalovirus status from the catalog of TCR beta chain sequences. In a later analysis, V and J genes were assigned by comparing TCR nucleotide sequences against IMGT/GENE-DB human TR gene sequences. In a later analysis, CDR3 sequences and most-parsimonious VDJ recombination scenarios were assigned using the TCRdist pipeline. In a later analysis, each TCR beta chain was defined by its CDR3 amino acid sequence together with its V-gene family, and reads without a unique V-gene family were excluded. As a way to deal with suspected cross-contamination and a sequencing artifact, a later analysis dropped more than 500 nucleotide sequences that were highly shared and had low generation probability. For each public chain, a later analysis derived a clonal expansion index from normalized ranks of inferred template counts within each repertoire. In a later analysis, generation probabilities were computed using a VDJ recombination model fitted to out-of-frame rearrangements, and the results were checked against IGoR. Hypergeometric tests were used in a later analysis to score TCR-TCR, TCR-HLA and TCR-CMV co-occurrence, with a repertoire-size bias correction applied to the TCR pairs. To estimate false discovery rates, a later analysis permuted the HLA or CMV assignments 20 times. In a later analysis, co-occurring TCRs were grouped with DBSCAN, and TCRdist sequence similarity was added when clustering was performed within HLA-allele-positive subsets. Co-occurrence clustering excluded repertoires with fewer than 30,000 or more than 120,000 public chains, plus five with anomalous nucleotide sharing. Imported from immuneACCESS, the table was reduced by TCRdb to in-frame sequences with V and J called. These copies leave out some clones; in studies compared against another copy, an unresolved V gene accounts for under half, and the cause of the remainder is not known. D and trimming come from the DNA, and the V and J calls and clone size come from that table. The sample table records some 180,000 clones; around 83% of these occur just once. More than 1.5% of the sample is held by the ten biggest clonotypes.

Taken from cysteine to phenylalanine, the CDR3 has 15 residues. The only DNA kept is the CDR3, 45 bases in frame from the first base. Trimming leaves V shorter by 4 bases and J shorter by 2 bases, with the junction holding 7 bases beyond the gene matches. CDR1 and CDR2, per the germline V gene, are MDHEN and SYDVKM. General conclusions and limits of the study: Several of the top co-occurrence clusters appeared to be linked to parvovirus B19, influenza, CMV and Epstein-Barr virus, according to a later analysis. Most CMV-associated TCR beta chains appeared to be HLA-restricted in a later analysis, and the HLA associations seemed to be driven largely by CMV exposure. Correlated functional status among segregating V segments might reflect linkage disequilibrium, but an unknown experimental factor could not be ruled out. The study gave a list of more than 150 TCR beta chains associated with cytomegalovirus. The only immune exposure information available for the cohort was CMV serostatus. The cohort was sequenced for TCR beta chains only, and without alpha or paired-chain data the features that could be detected were limited. In vitro tests confirmed that a few of the cytomegalovirus-associated TCR beta chains recognize cytomegalovirus antigens. A cluster of highly shared sequence variants was judged likely to represent a technical artifact of the sequencing pipeline. Assigning TCR associations to individual alleles was difficult when HLA alleles, especially DR and DQ, strongly co-occurred. Specific HLA alleles were associated with some 15,000 TCR beta sequences at a false discovery rate of 0.05 in a later analysis. Because the 87-base-pair reads could not distinguish some IMGT-functional V segments, including TRBV6-2 and TRBV6-3, those segments were excluded. In both the original and validation cohorts, the classifier was reported to diagnose cytomegalovirus status with high specificity and sensitivity. In a later analysis, TCR association rates were found to vary across HLA loci, with the most associated TCRs seen for DRB1 alleles and the fewest for HLA-C alleles. Most TCR sequences were seen in very few donors, while some public TCRs were found in many individuals. A further reported finding was that TCR beta sequences accurately predicted the HLA-A and HLA-B alleles for most subjects in the first cohort. The authors suggested that the approach could potentially be generalized to other disease states and immunological phenotypes. Presence/absence analyses assumed roughly uniform sequencing depth across donors, an assumption that may not hold. In a later analysis, HLA-associated TCR beta chains showed more clonal expansion and lower generation probabilities than non-associated chains that were equally common. Broadly in line with IMGT annotations, most TCR beta V segments showed up in productive rearrangements about 87% or about 30% of the time in an earlier analysis of several hundred of the donors. A later genetic analysis associated a missense DCLRE1C variant with V-gene and J-gene trimming of TCR beta chains, and an independent cohort replicated the association. According to a later genetic analysis, donors in an Asian-associated ancestry cluster had fewer N-insertions in productive TCRs than the approximately 670-donor mean. Because some donors lacked HLA typing at each locus, the association tests relied only on the typed subset. Seventeen rarely observed V segments, including chromosome 9 orphons, were excluded from the earlier analysis of a few hundred of the donors because counts were too low.

The cohort was made up of around 720 healthy bone marrow donors. Cohort members were all nominally healthy when sampled, although unrecorded immune exposures were likely present. The donor tested CMV seropositive, placing the donor among the approximately 310 seropositive members of the cohort. A peripheral blood sample was collected from each donor, and TCR beta sequencing was performed on peripheral blood mononuclear cells. The Qiagen DNeasy Blood Extraction Kit was used to extract genomic DNA from the blood cell samples. The sequenced material came from PBMCs. This receptor was taken from a man aged 35 to 55 in good health and CMV-seropositive. This sequence uses TRBV28 and TRBJ1-1, with 7 bases in between that match TRBD1. The CDR3 protein sequence reads: CASSSSGTANTEAFF. The bases are TGTGCCAGCAGTTCGTCCGGGACAGCTAACACTGAAGCTTTCTTT.